What follows is one T cell receptor (beta chain) and its context. This clone has a handful of counts. Its antigen is currently not known. The CDR3 goes on 3 residues after the read ends, and that part is filled in from the germline J gene. This entry comes from a study of T cell clonality in common variable immunodeficiency (dated by TCRdb to the mid-2010s). Results and caveats for the whole study, not just this receptor: Reportedly, TCRbeta sequences from CVID had fewer deletions and N-nucleotide insertions, and highly modified clones with 13 or more V deletions were absent from CVID. Healthy controls shared more TCRbeta clones with each other than CVID subjects shared among themselves (p < 0.0001). Although equal DNA input was used, an average of roughly 80,000 unique sequences per sample was obtained for controls, compared with about 30,000 for CVID samples. According to the authors, figuring out what caused the increased clonality in CVID would require sequencing the repertoires of T cell subpopulations. TCRbeta clonality was higher in CVID subjects than in healthy controls (t-test p = 0.018), and the increase was most characteristic of about a third of subjects. Patient heterogeneity within the CVID cohort put limits on correlating repertoire features with clinical complications.

The germline V gene (reference sequence) provides CDR1 GTSNPN and CDR2 SVGIG. Trimming takes 0 bases from V and 10 bases from J, and the germline ends sit 16 bases apart. The CDR3, from cysteine to phenylalanine, totals 15 residues. Sequencing covers 36 bases of the CDR3, shown here with the frame starting at base 1. For sequencing, equivalent amounts of genomic DNA were input from CVID and control samples. For every sample, a 60 bp segment covering the rearranged TCRbeta CDR3 region was amplified and then sequenced. The immunoSEQ assay, a bias-corrected multiplex PCR with high-throughput sequencing, was employed for TCRbeta amplification. The original pipeline was this. Every unique nucleotide sequence counted as a clone and was annotated with V, D and J genes, copy number and frequency. Sequences were labeled productive if in frame, and non-productive if out of frame or containing stop codons. As previously described, clonality was calculated on the basis of Shannon's entropy. Mean CDR3 Kyte-Doolittle hydropathy was derived from the predicted amino acid sequences of productive clones. Scaled V gene usage was hierarchically clustered using Manhattan distance and complete linkage with the R hclust function. Sharing of clones by CDR3 amino acid sequence was evaluated by resampling 12 repertoires per group over 100 rounds. Repertoires were searched for roughly 63 published EBV-specific and some 240 published CMV-specific TCRbeta sequences. A couple of CVID samples that yielded fewer than 10,000 sequences were excluded from the analysis, so approximately 40 CVID repertoires were retained. Entries here come from immuneACCESS through TCRdb and include only in-frame sequences with V and J called. Some clones fail to appear in such tables; in the studies checked, an unresolved V gene covers under half of the shortfall, and the cause of the remainder is unknown. V and J calls and clone size are as listed in that table; D and trimming were resolved from the DNA. In this sample, 15,000 to 25,000 clones appear, none counted once only. 20% to 25% of the sample is held by the ten biggest clonotypes.

CVID was diagnosed by standard criteria: serum IgG, IgA and/or IgM reduced below normal range, plus specific antibody deficiency. There were 40 to 45 subjects in the CVID group (about 29 male and 15 female), ranging in age from roughly 9 to 64 years, with a mean age of around 40. Predominantly Caucasian heritage was noted among both the CVID patients and the healthy controls. All CVID subjects had received replacement immunoglobulin therapy for at least one year at the time of study participation. At blood collection, none of the CVID subjects was ill or on immunomodulatory or immunosuppressive medication. Heparinized peripheral whole blood samples of roughly 5 to 9 ml were obtained from each donor. Genomic DNA from adults with common variable immune deficiency (CVID) and from healthy adult controls was used for sequencing of TCRbeta CDR3 repertoires. To isolate peripheral blood mononuclear cells, diluted blood was subjected to density centrifugation over Hypaque 1077 or Ficoll-Paque. Genomic DNA was obtained from unsorted mononuclear cells through either Qiagen column purification or a centrifugation-based method.

The receptor was derived from a human donor with common variable immunodeficiency. The specimen was peripheral blood mononuclear cells. The rearrangement combines TRBV30 with TRBJ1-6; TRBD1 could be the D gene, as 6 bases match. CDR3 region: CAWSVQQGFRSPLHF. The part of the CDR3 DNA that was read is TGTGCCTGGAGTGTACAACAGGGTTTTCGGTCACCC.